What follows are 19 T cell receptor beta chains derived from one specimen sequenced in a study of PD-1 blockade in classical Hodgkin lymphoma. There was relapse after autologous stem cell transplantation in every patient, and there was variation in brentuximab vedotin exposure. Generated by immunoSEQ multiplex PCR, the TCRdb table keeps only in-frame clones and is missing some. The sample includes 10,000 to 15,000 clones, 75% to 95% of them seen just once. This material consisted of peripheral blood mononuclear cells (PBMCs), taken at baseline. Source of these receptors: a human donor with classical Hodgkin lymphoma.

The chain combines TRBV5-6 with TRBJ1-1; no clear D gene. The CDR3 has 12 amino acids. The ends were cut back, 1 base at V and 5 bases at J, with 6 bases in the middle. Germline loops: CDR1 SGHDT, CDR2 YYEEEE. CDR3 loop: CASSLRPTEAFF. CDR3 nucleotide sequence: TGTGCCAGCAGCTTGAGACCGACTGAAGCTTTCTTT. Combining the CDR3 with reference TRBV5-6 and TRBJ1-1 gives the whole variable domain DAGVTQSPTHLIKTRGQQVTLRCSPKSGHDTVSWYQQALGQGPQFIFQYYEEEERQRGNFPDRFSGHQFPNYSSELNVNALLLGDSALYLCASSLRPTEAFFGQGTRLTVV.

The chain joins TRBV27 to TRBJ1-4; tentative D call: TRBD1 (6 bases). Trimming removed 5 bases from V and 4 bases from J, with 11 bases in between. Germline V gives CDR1 MNHEY, CDR2 SMNVEV (reference sequence). CDR3 length: 14 residues. CDR3 sequence: CASSPGQINEKLFF. CDR3 sequence (DNA): TGTGCCAGCAGTCCTGGACAGATTAATGAAAAACTGTTTTTT.

This clone was recorded once. The rearrangement uses TRBV10-2 and TRBJ1-1; 7 bases match TRBD1. The CDR3 length is 17 residues. V gave up 7 bases and J gave up 0 bases; unmatched junction bases: 14. CDR1 is WSHSY and CDR2 is SAAADI in the germline V gene. CDR3: CASIRAGQSSMNTEAFF. DNA for the CDR3: TGCGCCAGCATTCGAGCGGGACAGAGTTCCATGAACACTGAAGCTTTCTTT.

The chain recombines TRBV11-2 with TRBJ2-6, with 10 bases fitting TRBD1. The CDR3 has 18 amino acids. J gave up 4 bases and V 4 bases, and 10 bases lay outside the gene matches. From germline, CDR1 is SGHAT and CDR2 FQNNGV. CDR3 DNA: TGTGCCAGCAGCTCTAACCGGGACAGGGGTGTCGGGGCCAACGTCCTGACTTTC. It encodes CASSSNRDRGVGANVLTF.

This chain connects TRBV27 to TRBJ1-5; D gene unclear. The germline gives CDR1 MNHEY, CDR2 SMNVEV (reference sequence). The V gene lost 3 bases and the J gene lost 7 bases, with 7 bases spanning the gap. This CDR3 is 12 amino acids long. CDR3 in DNA: TGTGCCAGCAGTTTCTTGGGCCAGCCCCAGCATTTT. Translated, it gives CASSFLGQPQHF.

The chain employs TRBV7-9 and TRBJ2-1; D is ambiguous. V lost 3 bases and J 9 bases, leaving 12 bases between the germline ends. CDR1 and CDR2 (germline): SEHNR, FQNEAQ (reference sequence). This CDR3 comprises 13 residues. The CDR3 region has the DNA TGTGCCAGCAGCTTCCGGGTCTCTGCTGAGCAGTTCTTC. Translating gives CASSFRVSAEQFF.

The chain combines TRBV7-8 with TRBJ1-2; the D is unclear. The V gene's germline CDR1 is SGHVS and CDR2 FQNEAQ. Trimming cost V 1 base and J 6 bases, with 9 bases left between them. The CDR3 totals 13 residues. CDR3 DNA sequence: TGTGCCAGCAGCTTAGTTGGGGAAAATGGCTACACCTTC. Amino acid sequence: CASSLVGENGYTF.

This clone was detected only once. The rearrangement joins TRBV5-6 to TRBJ2-1; 12 bases are shared with TRBD1. Losses at the gene ends were 3 bases for V and 5 bases for J; bases not matched to a gene: 6. The CDR3 totals 16 residues. Germline assignment: CDR1 SGHDT and CDR2 YYEEEE. CDR3 DNA sequence: TGTGCCAGCAGCTGGGGGACAGGGGGCAATGACAATGAGCAGTTCTTC. Its translation is CASSWGTGGNDNEQFF.

This clone appeared a single time. V and J are TRBV6-4 and TRBJ2-1; 8 bases fit TRBD2. Germline V lookup: CDR1 MRHNA, CDR2 SNTAGT. With V trimmed by 0 bases and J by 2 bases, 3 bases remained unmatched. The CDR3 spans 16 residues. CDR3 loop: CASSDSGGGPYNEQFF. In DNA, the CDR3 is TGTGCCAGCAGTGACTCTGGCGGGGGGCCCTACAATGAGCAGTTCTTC.

This clone was counted between two and nine times. This rearrangement joins TRBV10-1 to TRBJ1-2; 8 positions agree with TRBD1. The germline V gene encodes CDR1 WNHNN and CDR2 SYGVQD (reference sequence). J lost 8 bases, V lost 4 bases, and 6 bases had no gene match. This CDR3 has 13 amino acids. CDR3 in amino acids: CASSADRVGGYTF. In nucleotides, the CDR3 is TGCGCCAGCAGTGCGGACAGGGTGGGAGGCTACACCTTC.

This chain uses TRBV5-1 with TRBJ2-3; maybe TRBD2 (5 bases). V was pared by 6 bases and J by 1 base, with 12 bases between. The V gene's germline CDR1 is SGHRS and CDR2 YFSETQ. The CDR3 consists of 14 residues. The CDR3 nucleotides are TGCGCCAGCAATTCTCGAGCGGGCACAGATACGCAGTATTTT. Translated, it gives CASNSRAGTDTQYF. Complete variable domain (other parts from reference TRBV5-1 and TRBJ2-3): KAGVTQTPRYLIKTRGQQVTLSCSPISGHRSVSWYQQTPGQGLQFLFEYFSETQRNKGNFPGRFSGRQFSNSRSEMNVSTLELGDSALYLCASNSRAGTDTQYFGPGTRLTVL.

J is TRBJ1-1 and V is TRBV19, with TRBD1 as a possible D gene (5 bases). V lost 1 base and J lost 3, with 9 bases in between. CDR1 LNHDA and CDR2 SQIVND come from the germline V gene (reference sequence). The CDR3 extends over 14 amino acids. The CDR3 loop is CASSIGGIHTEAFF. CDR3 coding DNA: TGTGCCAGTAGTATAGGGGGGATACACACTGAAGCTTTCTTT.

The chain links TRBV27 to TRBJ1-1; D uncertain. Trimming took 7 bases from V and 3 from J, leaving 12 bases between them. Germline loops: CDR1 MNHEY, CDR2 SMNVEV (reference sequence). This CDR3 has 13 amino acids. The CDR3 loop reads CASKRVWDTEAFF. The DNA of the CDR3 is TGTGCCAGCAAGAGGGTTTGGGACACTGAAGCTTTCTTT.

The chain combines TRBV6-5 with TRBJ1-2, with 9 bases identical to TRBD1. Trimming cost V 2 bases and J 8 bases; bases outside gene matches: 3. The germline gives CDR1 MNHEY, CDR2 SVGAGI. The CDR3 has 13 residues. The CDR3 DNA sequence: TGTGCCAGCAGTTACCCGACAGGGGGAGGCTACACCTTC. It specifies CASSYPTGGGYTF.

The chain carries TRBV4-1 and TRBJ1-5; D possibly corresponds to TRBD1 (6 bases). Germline V gives CDR1 MGHRA, CDR2 YSYEKL. Trimming cost V 1 base and J 5 bases, with 9 bases left between them. This CDR3 region has 14 residues. CDR3 nucleotide sequence: TGCGCCAGCAGCCAAGCAGGGGAGGATCAGCCCCAGCATTTT. Its protein is CASSQAGEDQPQHF.

A single count supports this clone. The gene calls are TRBV7-9 and TRBJ2-2; 15 bases align to TRBD2. Germline V CDR1 and CDR2: SEHNR, FQNEAQ (reference sequence). The CDR3 is made up of 19 amino acids. The ends lost 1 base at V and 1 base at J; junction bases unmatched: 4. The CDR3 region is CASSLEGLAGGKNTGELFF. The CDR3 DNA sequence: TGTGCCAGCAGCTTAGAGGGACTAGCGGGGGGCAAGAACACCGGGGAGCTGTTTTTT.

This chain links TRBV5-1 with TRBJ2-2; D is uncertain. In germline, CDR1 is SGHRS, CDR2 YFSETQ. V was pared by 4 bases and J by 0 bases, with 10 bases between. The CDR3 runs to 15 residues. CDR3 nucleotide sequence: TGCGCCAGCAGCCCAGGCCGCGCGAACACCGGGGAGCTGTTTTTT. Protein: CASSPGRANTGELFF.

The V and J genes are TRBV7-8 and TRBJ1-4; no definite D call. Trimming took off 1 base at V and 7 bases at J, with 10 bases between the two ends. Per germline, CDR1 SGHVS and CDR2 FQNEAQ. The CDR3 extends over 14 amino acids. CDR3 DNA sequence: TGTGCCAGCAGCTTAGACAGAGCGGTTGAAAAACTGTTTTTT. Translation: CASSLDRAVEKLFF.

This clone appeared once. The chain joins TRBV27 to TRBJ2-1, with 8 bases lining up with TRBD1. V lost 8 bases to trimming and J lost 4 bases; unmatched junction nucleotides: 4. In germline, CDR1 is MNHEY, CDR2 SMNVEV (reference sequence). The CDR3 totals 13 residues. CDR3 loop: CASGTGPYNEQFF. As DNA, the CDR3 is TGTGCCAGCGGGACAGGCCCTTACAATGAGCAGTTCTTC.